These 14 T cell receptor beta chains came from one sample sequenced in a study of PD-1 blockade in classical Hodgkin lymphoma. Time point of the sample: newly diagnosed, previously untreated cHL patient sample. Using immunoSEQ multiplex PCR, the repertoire was profiled, and TCRdb retains in-frame clones only, with some absent. Of about 25,000 clones listed, roughly 94% are singletons. The sample taken for sequencing was peripheral blood mononuclear cells (PBMCs). These receptors were obtained from a human donor with classical Hodgkin lymphoma.

The chain is built from TRBV11-3 and TRBJ2-3; 8 positions agree with TRBD1. J was trimmed by 4 bases and V by 5 bases; bases with no gene match: 5. The CDR3 length is 14 residues. Germline CDR1 reads SGHNT; CDR2 reads YENEEA. CDR3 region: CASSPRTGPDTQYF. The CDR3 DNA follows: TGTGCCAGCAGCCCAAGGACAGGGCCAGATACGCAGTATTTT. Drawing the rest from reference TRBV11-3 and TRBJ2-3, the complete variable domain is EAGVVQSPRYKIIEKKQPVAFWCNPISGHNTLYWYLQNLGQGPELLIRYENEEAVDDSQLPKDRFSAERLKGVDSTLKIQPAELGDSAVYLCASSPRTGPDTQYFGPGTRLTVL.

This sequence joins TRBV7-3 and TRBJ1-1; D is unresolved. The ends were cut back, 1 base at V and 4 bases at J, with 10 bases in the middle. The length of the CDR3 is 14 residues. Germline lookup yields CDR1 SGHTA and CDR2 FQGTGA. CDR3: CASSLMMDSTEAFF. The CDR3 DNA follows: TGTGCCAGCAGCTTAATGATGGACTCCACTGAAGCTTTCTTT.

The chain joins TRBV13 to TRBJ2-5; D unresolved. The CDR3 contains 15 residues. Germline CDR1 reads PRHDT; CDR2 reads FYEKMQ (reference sequence). Trimming cost V 2 bases and J 4 bases, with 14 bases left between them. The CDR3 spells CASSLRTTPLETQYF. The CDR3 DNA reads TGTGCCAGCAGCTTAAGAACTACACCTCTAGAGACCCAGTACTTC.

J is TRBJ2-7 and V is TRBV6-6, with D unresolved. Germline values: CDR1 MNHNY, CDR2 SVGAGI (reference sequence). V lost 0 bases and J lost 3, with 6 bases in between. The CDR3 has 13 residues. CDR3 in amino acids: CASSYSDLYEQYF. The DNA of the CDR3 is TGTGCCAGCAGTTACTCGGACCTCTACGAGCAGTACTTC.

This chain joins TRBV11-2 and TRBJ2-7; 8 bases are a match to TRBD1. Trimming cost V 0 bases and J 2 bases; bases outside gene matches: 3. Germline V gene sequence: CDR1 SGHAT, CDR2 FQNNGV. This CDR3 has 15 amino acids. The CDR3 sequence: CASSLEGTGAYEQYF. The CDR3, as DNA: TGTGCCAGCAGCTTAGAGGGGACAGGCGCCTACGAGCAGTACTTC. Combining the CDR3 with reference TRBV11-2 and TRBJ2-7 gives the whole variable domain EAGVAQSPRYKIIEKRQSVAFWCNPISGHATLYWYQQILGQGPKLLIQFQNNGVVDDSQLPKDRFSAERLKGVDSTLKIQPAKLEDSAVYLCASSLEGTGAYEQYFGPGTRLTVT.

This chain joins TRBV30 and TRBJ1-1, with D hard to call. CDR1 is GTSNPN and CDR2 is SVGIG in the germline V gene (reference sequence). The CDR3 runs to 11 residues. Trimming took 0 bases from V and 3 from J, leaving 2 bases between them. The CDR3 nucleotides are TGTGCCTGGAGTGTACACACTGAAGCTTTCTTT. Its translation is CAWSVHTEAFF.

This clone was seen a handful of times. This rearrangement joins TRBV27 to TRBJ2-7; D is unresolved. The V and J ends lost 6 bases and 2 bases respectively, with 14 bases between them. The germline V gene encodes CDR1 MNHEY and CDR2 SMNVEV (reference sequence). The CDR3 has 14 residues. CDR3 sequence (DNA): TGTGCCAGCAGGTCAGGCCTAACCCCCTACGAGCAGTACTTC. Its protein is CASRSGLTPYEQYF.

The chain uses TRBV30 and TRBJ1-2; D remains ambiguous. The length of the CDR3 is 13 residues. The germline CDR1 and CDR2 sequences are GTSNPN and SVGIG (reference sequence). V lost 5 bases and J lost 3, with 13 bases in between. In nucleotides, the CDR3 is TGTGCCTGGGGAATTGGGCAGCACTATGGCTACACCTTC. Amino acid sequence: CAWGIGQHYGYTF.

This chain links TRBV20-1 with TRBJ2-7; no reliable D call. Deletions cut 1 base from V and 3 bases from J, with 4 bases between. This CDR3 region has 11 residues. Germline assignment: CDR1 DFQATT and CDR2 SNEGSKA (reference sequence). Here the CDR3 DNA reads TGCAGTGCTAGAGGCCGCTACGAGCAGTACTTC. Its translation: CSARGRYEQYF.

The genes are TRBV6-5 and TRBJ2-7; D gene uncertain. The germline V and J ends were trimmed by 6 bases and 7 bases, with 19 bases remaining between them. Germline CDR1 MNHEY, CDR2 SVGAGI. CDR3 length: 14 amino acids. Here the CDR3 reads CASRLDGAGGEQYF. In DNA form, the CDR3 reads TGTGCCAGCAGACTGGACGGCGCAGGTGGGGAGCAGTACTTC.

This sequence joins TRBV19 and TRBJ2-1, with 16 bases fitting TRBD2. The CDR3 totals 16 residues. CDR1 and CDR2 (germline): LNHDA, SQIVND (reference sequence). Trimming cost V 5 bases and J 6 bases; bases outside gene matches: 4. The CDR3 DNA follows: TGTGCCAGTAGTGGGGGACTAGCGGGAGGGGTCAATGAGCAGTTCTTC. Encoded protein: CASSGGLAGGVNEQFF.

The gene calls are TRBV18 and TRBJ2-2; D unclear. The germline gives CDR1 KGHSH, CDR2 LQKENI. With 6 bases removed from V and 1 base from J, the gap between germline ends came to 18 bases. The CDR3 has 17 amino acids. The CDR3 nucleotides are TGTGCCAGCTCTCGAAAAGTATCTAGAGGGAACACCGGGGAGCTGTTTTTT. This gives the protein CASSRKVSRGNTGELFF.

This rearrangement joins TRBV7-8 to TRBJ1-1; D possibly corresponds to TRBD1 (6 bases). Deletions cut 5 bases from V and 0 bases from J, with 10 bases between. CDR3 length equals 14 residues. The germline V gene has CDR1 SGHVS and CDR2 FQNEAQ. Written as DNA, the CDR3 is TGTGCCAGCAGCACACAGGGTATGAACACTGAAGCTTTCTTT. Amino acid sequence: CASSTQGMNTEAFF.

This chain uses TRBV4-3 with TRBJ1-1; D might be TRBD1 (5 bases). The CDR3 covers 15 residues. Germline V gene sequence: CDR1 LGHNA, CDR2 YSLEER. Between the trimmed V and J ends, which lost 1 base and 0 bases, there was a span of 9 bases. In DNA, the CDR3 is TGCGCCAGCAGCCAAGGAGTCAGGGTGAACACTGAAGCTTTCTTT. It is translated as CASSQGVRVNTEAFF.